The 8 T cell receptor beta chains below come from one sample, sequenced in a study of post-analysis software for immune sequencing data. Prepared libraries of TCR beta cDNA carried unique molecular identifiers. TCRdb redid the calling of the PCR reads with MiXCR, one entry per CDR3 protein. The repertoire holds roughly 800,000 distinct CDR3 sequences, 35% to 55% seen once, with approximately 5% in the top ten. These TCRs are of unknown antigen specificity. Study-wide results and limits: The five TRBV segments detected at higher frequency in patients than in controls included TRBV5-6, TRBV5-1 and TRBV20-1.

The sequencing input was blood. Source of these receptors: a girl between 5 and 17 years old with multiple sclerosis.

The V gene is TRBV5-1, the J gene TRBJ2-1; 9 bases fit TRBD2. The CDR3 has 15 residues. V gave up 4 bases and J gave up 7 bases; unmatched junction bases: 9. Per the germline V gene, CDR1 is SGHRS and CDR2 is YFSETQ. Here the CDR3 reads CASSGGAGGLNEQFF. The CDR3 nucleotides are TGCGCCAGCAGCGGTGGAGCGGGAGGTCTGAATGAGCAGTTCTTC.

This clonotype was seen just once. The chain employs TRBV28 and TRBJ1-1; the D is unclear. Germline V lookup: CDR1 MDHEN, CDR2 SYDVKM. The CDR3 consists of 13 residues. Between the trimmed V and J ends, which lost 6 bases and 6 bases, there was a span of 14 bases. The DNA for the CDR3 is TGTGCCAGCAGGGGAAACTGGGCCGCTGAAGCTTTCTTT. Amino acids: CASRGNWAAEAFF.

The V call is TRBV7-9, the J call TRBJ2-3; 8 bases align to TRBD1. The ends lost 4 bases at V and 2 bases at J; junction bases unmatched: 8. Germline V lookup: CDR1 SEHNR, CDR2 FQNEAQ (reference sequence). This CDR3 contains 16 residues. In DNA, the CDR3 is TGTGCCAGCAGCTCCCGGACAGGGAAGGACACAGATACGCAGTATTTT. Protein: CASSSRTGKDTDTQYF.

In this sample, this clonotype turned up a few times. V is TRBV4-3 and J is TRBJ2-1; D not certain. The V end lost 0 bases, the J end lost 4 bases, and 13 bases lay between the germline ends. The germline CDR1 and CDR2 sequences are LGHNA and YSLEER. There are 16 residues in the CDR3. The CDR3: CASSQETQPHYNEQFF. In nucleotides, the CDR3 is TGCGCCAGCAGCCAAGAGACCCAACCTCATTACAATGAGCAGTTCTTC.

Ten or more counts support this clonotype. This chain connects TRBV7-2 to TRBJ2-3, with D possibly being TRBD1 or TRBD2 (7 bases each). This CDR3 contains 14 residues. CDR1 and CDR2 (germline): SGHTA, FQGNSA. Trimming took off 5 bases at V and 4 bases at J, with 13 bases between the two ends. Written as DNA, the CDR3 is TGTGCCAGCAGCGACAGGGCGGGAGCAGATACGCAGTATTTT. Its protein is CASSDRAGADTQYF. Based on the CDR3 plus reference TRBV7-2 and TRBJ2-3, the full variable domain is GAGVSQSPSNKVTEKGKDVELRCDPISGHTALYWYRQSLGQGLEFLIYFQGNSAPDKSGLPSDRFSAERTGGSVSTLTIQRTQQEDSAVYLCASSDRAGADTQYFGPGTRLTVL.

This clonotype has just one count. V usage is TRBV20-1 and J usage is TRBJ1-2; TRBD1 is a possible D gene (6 bases). V lost 6 bases to trimming and J lost 5 bases, with 19 bases between them. The CDR3 consists of 14 residues. Germline V CDR1 and CDR2: DFQATT, SNEGSKA (reference sequence). CDR3 region: CSAAPGDMRYGYTF. CDR3 DNA: TGCAGTGCCGCCCCCGGGGACATGCGTTATGGCTACACCTTC.

This chain connects TRBV28 to TRBJ2-7; a possible D gene is TRBD2 (6 bases). Germline V CDR1 and CDR2: MDHEN, SYDVKM. Deletions cut 5 bases from V and 0 bases from J, with 17 bases between. The CDR3 spans 16 residues. CDR3 nucleotides: TGTGCCAGCAGTGCCGCGGGGAGCGCCAGCTCCTACGAGCAGTACTTC. Residues: CASSAAGSASSYEQYF. Full variable domain (outside the CDR3, taken from reference TRBV28 and TRBJ2-7): DVKVTQSSRYLVKRTGEKVFLECVQDMDHENMFWYRQDPGLGLRLIYFSYDVKMKEKGDIPEGYSVSREKKERFSLILESASTNQTSMYLCASSAAGSASSYEQYFGPGTRLTVT.

J is TRBJ2-7 and V is TRBV7-9, with a weak D call TRBD2 (6 bases). Trimming removed 5 bases from V and 2 bases from J, with 13 bases in between. This CDR3 region has 14 residues. The germline V gene has CDR1 SEHNR and CDR2 FQNEAQ (reference sequence). CDR3: CASSQKEGPYEQYF. In DNA, the CDR3 is TGTGCCAGCAGCCAAAAGGAGGGTCCCTACGAGCAGTACTTC.